This TCR beta chain was identified during a study of long-term antiretroviral therapy in people with HIV. This clone was recorded only once. Running of the v3.0 immunoSEQ assay took place at survey level. Measured with immunoSEQ multiplex PCR; TCRdb has only the in-frame clones, and not every one. The sample carries about 28,000 clones, over 75% recorded once. V lost 6 bases and J 7 bases, leaving 19 bases between the germline ends. Per the germline V gene, CDR1 is MDHEN and CDR2 is SYDVKM. CDR3 length equals 15 residues. The sample here was unsorted PBMCs, taken 2 years after starting antiretroviral therapy. The source is a man between 50 and 59 years old with HIV. The chain recombines TRBV28 with TRBJ2-1; possible D gene TRBD2, 6 bases. The CDR3 DNA reads as TGTGCCAGCAGGAGGCTAGCGCCCGAGGGGAATGAGCAGTTCTTC. Translated: CASRRLAPEGNEQFF.